Listed here are 20 T cell receptor beta chains from one sample, sequenced in a study of blood T cell repertoires in COVID-19. Profiling relied on immunoSEQ multiplex PCR, and the TCRdb table lists in-frame clones only, not all of them. In the table there are 140,000 to 150,000 clones, 84% of which are singletons. Sequenced sample: PBMCs or T cells enriched from blood (not recorded which). Source of these receptors: a woman aged 45-60 years who had been exposed to COVID-19.

The chain uses TRBV27 and TRBJ1-2; TRBD1 aligns across 7 bases. V dropped 5 bases and J dropped 4; count of bases not matched to a gene: 13. Germline V gives CDR1 MNHEY, CDR2 SMNVEV (reference sequence). The CDR3 has 16 residues. CDR3 residues: CASSRDRQGVGYGYTF. As DNA, the CDR3 is TGTGCCAGCAGTCGGGATCGACAGGGAGTCGGCTATGGCTACACCTTC.

The chain has TRBV7-2 and TRBJ1-1; 9 nucleotides line up with TRBD1. The CDR3 loop spans 13 amino acids. Germline CDR1 and CDR2: SGHTA and FQGNSA. Trimming removed 6 bases from V and 5 bases from J; junction bases left unmatched: 4. The CDR3 reads CASSTGGWTEAFF. CDR3 nucleotides: TGTGCCAGCAGTACAGGGGGCTGGACTGAAGCTTTCTTT.

The chain is built from TRBV19 and TRBJ2-4, with 8 bases aligning to TRBD2. CDR1 is LNHDA and CDR2 is SQIVND in the germline V gene (reference sequence). After removal of 5 bases from V and 6 bases from J, the junction contained 9 bases not matched to a gene. There are 15 residues in the CDR3. CDR3 sequence: CASSPSGGQGNIQYF. In nucleotides, the CDR3 is TGTGCCAGTAGTCCCTCGGGAGGGCAGGGAAACATTCAGTACTTC.

The chain employs TRBV12-3 or TRBV12-4 and TRBJ2-7; D call uncertain. This CDR3 contains 12 residues. Trimming shortened V by 6 bases and J by 5 bases, and 11 bases separated the two germline ends. The CDR3 loop is CASRIGRNEQYF. The DNA of the CDR3 is TGTGCCAGCAGAATCGGTCGTAACGAGCAGTACTTC.

The chain recombines TRBV6-5 with TRBJ2-7; 10 bases are a match to TRBD2. The CDR3 length is 15 residues. The junction had 9 bases not matched to a gene; V was cut back by 4 bases and J by 6 bases. Germline lookup yields CDR1 MNHEY and CDR2 SVGAGI. For the CDR3, the DNA is TGTGCCAGCAGTTCTAGCGGGAGCGGGGTCCGCGAGCAGTACTTC. It encodes CASSSSGSGVREQYF.

The chain couples TRBV18 to TRBJ2-1; 10 bases line up with TRBD2. The CDR3 runs 15 residues. V trimming: 0 bases; J trimming: 10 bases; junction bases outside the gene matches: 6. The V gene's germline CDR1 is KGHSH and CDR2 LQKENI. The CDR3 nucleotides read TGTGCCAGCTCACCACCGAGCGGGAGGGCCCGCGAGCAGTTCTTC. Encoded protein: CASSPPSGRAREQFF.

The rearrangement links TRBV24-1 to TRBJ2-3; TRBD2 might be the D (6 bases). CDR3 length: 16 amino acids. CDR1 is KGHDR and CDR2 is SFDVKD in the germline V gene. V shed 3 bases and J shed 1 base, with 13 bases lying between them. CDR3 nucleotides: TGTGCCACCAGTGATCCTCGGAGGGGTCGCACAGATACGCAGTATTTT. Amino acid sequence: CATSDPRRGRTDTQYF.

The rearrangement joins TRBV9 to TRBJ2-3; D gene uncertain. The length of the CDR3 is 12 residues. The V and J ends lost 4 bases and 2 bases respectively, with 5 bases between them. CDR1 and CDR2 from the germline V gene are SGDLS and YYNGEE. The CDR3 region has the DNA TGTGCCAGCAGCACAGCCACAGATACGCAGTATTTT. Its protein product is CASSTATDTQYF.

The chain uses TRBV7-2 and TRBJ1-2; tentatively, D is TRBD1 (5 bases). The V and J ends lost 7 bases and 4 bases respectively, with 19 bases between them. CDR1 is SGHTA, CDR2 FQGNSA, per germline. The CDR3 sequence is 15 residues long. The CDR3 nucleotides are TGTGCCAGCACCACAGATCGGGTAGGGGCCTATGGCTACACCTTC. It encodes CASTTDRVGAYGYTF.

The J gene is TRBJ1-4, the V gene TRBV3-1 (or the pseudogene TRBV3-2); no firm D call. V dropped 0 bases and J dropped 0 bases, with 11 bases sitting between them. Germline V CDR1 and CDR2: LGHDT, YNNKEL (reference sequence). This CDR3 has 17 amino acids. For the CDR3, the DNA is TGTGCCAGCAGCCAAGAATTCACCGGTGCAACTAATGAAAAACTGTTTTTT. Translation: CASSQEFTGATNEKLFF.

This chain links TRBV19 with TRBJ2-7; perhaps TRBD2 as D (5 bases). Trimming removed 4 bases from V and 3 bases from J, with 7 bases in between. The CDR3 is 12 residues long. The V gene's germline CDR1 is LNHDA and CDR2 SQIVND (reference sequence). CDR3 loop: CASSRAGYEQYF. The DNA of the CDR3 is TGTGCCAGTAGTAGGGCGGGCTACGAGCAGTACTTC. The complete variable domain, with remaining parts taken from reference TRBV19 and TRBJ2-7, reads DGGITQSPKYLFRKEGQNVTLSCEQNLNHDAMYWYRQDPGQGLRLIYYSQIVNDFQKGDIAEGYSVSREKKESFPLTVTSAQKNPTAFYLCASSRAGYEQYFGPGTRLTVT.

The chain recombines TRBV14 with TRBJ2-1; 10 nucleotides agree with TRBD2. The CDR3 contains 15 residues. The ends lost 0 bases at V and 9 bases at J; junction bases unmatched: 5. Germline V lookup: CDR1 SGHDN, CDR2 FVKESK. The CDR3 region has the DNA TGTGCCAGCAGCCAAGAAGCGGGGGGGCGGGCTGAGCAGTTCTTC. This sequence encodes CASSQEAGGRAEQFF.

This chain connects TRBV11-2 to TRBJ1-1; 8 bases map to TRBD1. Germline V gene lookup returns CDR1 SGHAT and CDR2 FQNNGV. The CDR3 is 13 residues long. V lost 5 bases, J lost 8 bases, and 7 bases stayed unmatched. The CDR3 DNA reads TGTGCCAGCAGCCAATCTAGACAGGGGGAAGCTTTCTTT. Protein: CASSQSRQGEAFF.

In nucleotides, the CDR3 is TGTGCCGCTTTTAGCGGAACGCAGTATTTT. This codes for CAAFSGTQYF. The genes are TRBV6-6 and TRBJ2-3; D is possibly TRBD2 (6 bases). This CDR3 is built from 10 residues. The V and J ends lost 11 bases and 9 bases respectively, with 12 bases between them. Germline V gene lookup returns CDR1 MNHNY and CDR2 SVGAGI (reference sequence).

V gene TRBV7-3 combines with J gene TRBJ2-5; tentative D call: TRBD1 (6 bases). Trimming took off 3 bases at V and 1 base at J, with 9 bases between the two ends. The CDR3 covers 14 residues. Germline V gene data show CDR1 as SGHTA and CDR2 as FQGTGA. CDR3 nucleotide sequence: TGTGCCAGCAGCTTTACAGGGTTCCAAGAGACCCAGTACTTC. Translation: CASSFTGFQETQYF.

This clone was observed once. The chain employs TRBV14 and TRBJ1-1; D unresolved. The CDR3 sequence is 12 residues long. V lost 2 bases to trimming and J lost 4 bases, with 5 bases between them. Germline-derived CDR1 and CDR2 are SGHDN and FVKESK. The CDR3 protein is CASSQWATEAFF. The CDR3 nucleotides are TGTGCCAGCAGCCAATGGGCCACTGAAGCTTTCTTT.

The J gene is TRBJ2-7, the V gene TRBV7-9; 10 bases line up with TRBD1. CDR1 SEHNR and CDR2 FQNEAQ come from the germline V gene (reference sequence). The J segment lost 7 bases and the V segment lost 6 bases, leaving 12 bases of the junction unmatched. This CDR3 comprises 15 residues. CDR3 in amino acids: CASRADGTGEREQYF. The CDR3 coding sequence is TGTGCCAGCAGAGCAGATGGGACAGGGGAGAGGGAGCAGTACTTC.

The chain carries TRBV9 and TRBJ1-3, with D unresolved. V was shortened by 4 bases and J by 6 bases, with 8 bases between the two germline ends. Germline V lookup: CDR1 SGDLS, CDR2 YYNGEE. The CDR3 sequence is 12 residues long. The CDR3 sequence is CASSSLANTIYF. The CDR3 DNA follows: TGTGCCAGCAGCTCCCTAGCAAACACCATATATTTT.

The rearrangement links TRBV5-1 to TRBJ1-2; 10 nucleotides align to TRBD1. The V and J ends lost 4 bases and 8 bases, in that order; junction bases with no gene match: 11. Germline CDR1 and CDR2: SGHRS and YFSETQ. This CDR3 is built from 15 residues. This CDR3 is CASSLPDRGHRGYTF. CDR3 nucleotide sequence: TGCGCCAGCAGCCTACCCGACAGGGGGCATAGGGGCTACACCTTC.

The gene calls are TRBV20-1 and TRBJ2-1; 10 positions agree with TRBD2. There are 16 residues in the CDR3. V gave up 3 bases and J gave up 9 bases; unmatched junction bases: 14. CDR1 and CDR2 (germline): DFQATT, SNEGSKA (reference sequence). CDR3 sequence: CSASLISSGSLREQFF. CDR3 DNA sequence: TGCAGTGCTAGTTTAATATCTAGCGGGAGTCTCCGTGAGCAGTTCTTC.